Listed here is a single T cell receptor (beta chain). What it recognizes is unknown. These data are taken from a study of identical twins. General observations from the study: Excess twin sharing in beta out-of-frame sequences was weaker. Cross-sectional statistics underpinned the conclusions; the same donors were not followed.

With template switching, a universal primer site was added, and the cDNA carried unique molecular identifiers. TCRdb re-analysed the 5' RACE reads in MiXCR, keeping a single row per CDR3 protein. The sample includes 1.5 million to 2 million distinct CDR3 sequences, less than 40% seen only once; the top ten take about 0.3%. Germline CDR1 is DFQATT and CDR2 is SNEGSKA (reference sequence). CDR3 length: 12 residues. This chain uses TRBV20-1 with TRBJ1-4; 8 bases are a match to TRBD1. The sequence derives from a newborn girl in good health. Sequenced sample: cord blood. The CDR3 sequence: CRIDRGGEKLFF. The CDR3 nucleotides are TGCAGGATCGACAGGGGTGGTGAAAAACTGTTTTTT.